This is a list of T cell receptor beta chains from one sample in a study of blood T cell repertoires in COVID-19. Produced via immunoSEQ multiplex PCR; TCRdb's table is partial and in-frame only. The sample holds nearly 350,000 clones, approximately 90% seen once. The material sequenced was peripheral blood. These receptors were taken from a woman under 30 who had recovered from COVID-19. Both conserved end residues are part of each CDR3. The D gene is left open where the match is weak. A clone size is listed for some rows: how often the clone was seen (once, few, many), or a class if it is expanded.

j_gene: TRBJ2-3
d_gene: TRBD2
v_gene: TRBV11-3
abundance: .
CDR3aa: CASSLGLAGDTQYF
CDR3nt: TGTGCCAGCAGCTTAGGACTAGCGGGAGATACGCAGTATTTT

j_gene: TRBJ2-1
d_gene: .
v_gene: TRBV6-6
abundance: once
CDR3aa: CASRGANNEQFF
CDR3nt: TGTGCCAGCCGGGGGGCAAACAATGAGCAGTTCTTC

j_gene: TRBJ1-6
d_gene: TRBD1
v_gene: TRBV6-5
abundance: .
CDR3aa: CASRPGTGTSPLHF
CDR3nt: TGTGCCAGCAGGCCCGGGACAGGGACTTCACCCCTCCACTTT

j_gene: TRBJ2-1
d_gene: TRBD1
v_gene: TRBV6-5
abundance: .
CDR3aa: CASRPRGTRTVEQFF
CDR3nt: TGTGCCAGCAGACCCAGGGGGACGAGGACAGTTGAGCAGTTCTTC

j_gene: TRBJ2-5
d_gene: TRBD1
v_gene: TRBV5-1
abundance: once
CDR3aa: CASSPERGRETQYF
CDR3nt: TGCGCCAGCAGCCCGGAAAGGGGGCGGGAGACCCAGTACTTC

j_gene: TRBJ2-6
d_gene: .
v_gene: TRBV2
abundance: .
CDR3aa: CARGQPSSGANVLTF
CDR3nt: TGTGCCAGAGGACAGCCCAGCTCTGGGGCCAACGTCCTGACTTTC

j_gene: TRBJ2-3
d_gene: TRBD2
v_gene: TRBV9
abundance: .
CDR3aa: CASSPGGSTDTQYF
CDR3nt: TGTGCCAGCAGCCCGGGAGGGAGCACAGATACGCAGTATTTT

j_gene: TRBJ1-2
d_gene: TRBD1
v_gene: TRBV18
abundance: .
CDR3aa: CASSNRGDGYTF
CDR3nt: TGTGCCAGCTCAAACAGGGGGGACGGCTACACCTTC

j_gene: TRBJ2-5
d_gene: .
v_gene: TRBV19
abundance: .
CDR3aa: CASSIGQQETQYF
CDR3nt: TGTGCCAGTAGTATCGGACAGCAAGAGACCCAGTACTTC

j_gene: TRBJ2-2
d_gene: TRBD1
v_gene: TRBV3-1/TRBV3-2
abundance: .
CDR3aa: CASSQVYGTGTTGELFF
CDR3nt: TGTGCCAGCAGCCAAGTGTACGGGACAGGGACCACCGGGGAGCTGTTTTTT

j_gene: TRBJ2-3
d_gene: TRBD2
v_gene: TRBV5-1
abundance: .
CDR3aa: CASSPGTNTDTQYF
CDR3nt: TGCGCCAGCAGCCCCGGGACTAACACAGATACGCAGTATTTT

j_gene: TRBJ2-5
d_gene: TRBD2
v_gene: TRBV6-5
abundance: .
CDR3aa: CATAGGAETQYF
CDR3nt: TGTGCCACAGCCGGGGGGGCAGAGACCCAGTACTTC

j_gene: TRBJ2-2
d_gene: TRBD2
v_gene: TRBV6-4
abundance: once
CDR3aa: CASSPRISGRGTGELFF
CDR3nt: TGTGCCAGCAGCCCCCGGATTAGCGGGAGGGGAACCGGGGAGCTGTTTTTT

j_gene: TRBJ1-3
d_gene: .
v_gene: TRBV6-2/TRBV6-3
abundance: .
CDR3aa: CASSTQPPGSGNTIYF
CDR3nt: TGTGCCAGCAGTACCCAACCGCCGGGCTCTGGAAACACCATATATTTT

j_gene: TRBJ2-2
d_gene: TRBD1
v_gene: TRBV15
abundance: .
CDR3aa: CATSRDQGGQGAGELFF
CDR3nt: TGTGCCACCAGCAGAGATCAGGGTGGGCAGGGGGCCGGGGAGCTGTTTTTT

j_gene: TRBJ1-4
d_gene: .
v_gene: TRBV7-9
abundance: .
CDR3aa: CASSRSRHAGEKLFF
CDR3nt: TGTGCCAGCAGCCGATCTCGACATGCAGGCGAAAAACTGTTTTTT

j_gene: TRBJ1-1
d_gene: .
v_gene: TRBV25-1
abundance: .
CDR3aa: CASSEYRQDTEAFF
CDR3nt: TGTGCCAGCAGTGAATACCGGCAGGACACTGAAGCTTTCTTT

j_gene: TRBJ1-3
d_gene: .
v_gene: TRBV7-9
abundance: few
CDR3aa: CASSLDSSGNTIYF
CDR3nt: TGTGCCAGCAGCTTAGACAGCTCTGGAAACACCATATATTTT

j_gene: TRBJ2-1
d_gene: TRBD1
v_gene: TRBV6-2/TRBV6-3
abundance: .
CDR3aa: CASSYTTDRGPGRDGQFF
CDR3nt: TGTGCCAGCAGTTACACGACGGACAGGGGGCCAGGGAGGGATGGGCAGTTCTTC

j_gene: TRBJ1-1
d_gene: .
v_gene: TRBV11-2
abundance: .
CDR3aa: CASSFTGMNTEAFF
CDR3nt: TGTGCCAGCAGCTTCACAGGGATGAACACTGAAGCTTTCTTT

j_gene: TRBJ2-1
d_gene: .
v_gene: TRBV2
abundance: .
CDR3aa: CASSGGRVRYNEQFF
CDR3nt: TGTGCCAGCAGTGGTGGCAGGGTGCGCTACAATGAGCAGTTCTTC

j_gene: TRBJ2-1
d_gene: TRBD2
v_gene: TRBV24-1
abundance: .
CDR3aa: CATSDASGAFLEQFF
CDR3nt: TGTGCCACCAGTGACGCTAGCGGGGCTTTTTTGGAGCAGTTCTTC

j_gene: TRBJ1-3
d_gene: TRBD1
v_gene: TRBV7-9
abundance: .
CDR3aa: CASRPGQERGNTIYF
CDR3nt: TGTGCCAGCAGGCCCGGACAGGAACGTGGAAACACCATATATTTT

j_gene: TRBJ2-5
d_gene: TRBD1
v_gene: TRBV25-1
abundance: .
CDR3aa: CASRSQGQLETQYF
CDR3nt: TGTGCCAGCAGGTCTCAGGGACAGTTAGAGACCCAGTACTTC

j_gene: TRBJ1-1
d_gene: .
v_gene: TRBV5-6
abundance: .
CDR3aa: CASSSTGTWNTEAFF
CDR3nt: TGTGCCAGCAGCTCCACAGGTACCTGGAACACTGAAGCTTTCTTT

j_gene: TRBJ2-1
d_gene: TRBD2
v_gene: TRBV4-1
abundance: .
CDR3aa: CASSQGLAGAGNEQFF
CDR3nt: TGCGCCAGCAGCCAAGGACTAGCGGGAGCTGGCAATGAGCAGTTCTTC

j_gene: TRBJ1-3
d_gene: .
v_gene: TRBV9
abundance: .
CDR3aa: CASSVGEGAEGRNTIYF
CDR3nt: TGTGCCAGCAGCGTAGGGGAAGGGGCGGAAGGAAGAAACACCATATATTTT

j_gene: TRBJ2-5
d_gene: TRBD2
v_gene: TRBV2
abundance: .
CDR3aa: CASGGPGGQQETQYF
CDR3nt: TGTGCCAGCGGAGGGCCGGGAGGGCAACAAGAGACCCAGTACTTC

j_gene: TRBJ2-3
d_gene: .
v_gene: TRBV24-1
abundance: .
CDR3aa: CASRAPVTDTQYF
CDR3nt: TGTGCCTCACGCGCCCCTGTGACAGATACGCAGTATTTT

j_gene: TRBJ2-1
d_gene: TRBD1
v_gene: TRBV3-1/TRBV3-2
abundance: .
CDR3aa: CASSLRDSFEEQFF
CDR3nt: TGTGCCAGCAGCCTCCGGGACAGTTTCGAGGAGCAGTTCTTC

j_gene: TRBJ2-3
d_gene: .
v_gene: TRBV7-2
abundance: .
CDR3aa: CASSLQGVGDTQYF
CDR3nt: TGTGCCAGCAGCTTACAAGGGGTCGGGGATACGCAGTATTTT

j_gene: TRBJ2-1
d_gene: .
v_gene: TRBV18
abundance: .
CDR3aa: CASSNRQANNEQFF
CDR3nt: TGTGCCAGCTCCAACAGACAGGCCAACAATGAGCAGTTCTTC

j_gene: TRBJ1-1
d_gene: TRBD1
v_gene: TRBV19
abundance: .
CDR3aa: CASSLEGGDTEAFF
CDR3nt: TGTGCCAGTAGTTTAGAAGGGGGCGATACTGAAGCTTTCTTT

j_gene: TRBJ2-1
d_gene: .
v_gene: TRBV5-5
abundance: .
CDR3aa: CASSLVITGEPNEQFF
CDR3nt: TGTGCCAGCAGCTTGGTGATAACGGGAGAACCAAATGAGCAGTTCTTC

j_gene: TRBJ1-2
d_gene: TRBD1
v_gene: TRBV6-1
abundance: .
CDR3aa: CASYRTGGTYGYTF
CDR3nt: TGTGCCAGCTATAGGACAGGGGGTACTTATGGCTACACCTTC

j_gene: TRBJ1-1
d_gene: .
v_gene: TRBV5-6
abundance: .
CDR3aa: CASSFGEGNTEAFF
CDR3nt: TGTGCCAGCAGCTTCGGGGAGGGGAACACTGAAGCTTTCTTT

j_gene: TRBJ1-5
d_gene: TRBD1
v_gene: TRBV11-2
abundance: .
CDR3aa: CASSLAGQGANQPQHF
CDR3nt: TGTGCCAGCAGCTTAGCGGGGCAGGGGGCGAATCAGCCCCAGCATTTT

j_gene: TRBJ2-5
d_gene: TRBD1
v_gene: TRBV18
abundance: .
CDR3aa: CASSDRGRETQYF
CDR3nt: TGTGCCAGCTCAGACAGGGGGAGAGAGACCCAGTACTTC

j_gene: TRBJ2-3
d_gene: .
v_gene: TRBV6-2/TRBV6-3
abundance: .
CDR3aa: CASSYSKEGVPLGPDTQYF
CDR3nt: TGTGCCAGCAGTTACTCGAAGGAGGGCGTTCCCTTAGGCCCAGATACGCAGTATTTT

j_gene: TRBJ2-4
d_gene: TRBD2
v_gene: TRBV3-1/TRBV3-2
abundance: .
CDR3aa: CASSQAAGRDIQYF
CDR3nt: TGTGCCAGCAGCCAAGCGGCTGGGAGGGACATTCAGTACTTC

j_gene: TRBJ1-1
d_gene: .
v_gene: TRBV3-1/TRBV3-2
abundance: once
CDR3aa: CASSPRVNTEAFF
CDR3nt: TGTGCCAGCAGCCCCCGAGTGAACACTGAAGCTTTCTTT

j_gene: TRBJ1-4
d_gene: TRBD1
v_gene: TRBV4-3
abundance: .
CDR3aa: CASSRPDRDSGEKLFF
CDR3nt: TGCGCCAGCAGCCGTCCCGACCGGGACAGTGGAGAAAAACTGTTTTTT

j_gene: TRBJ1-2
d_gene: TRBD1
v_gene: TRBV3-1/TRBV3-2
abundance: .
CDR3aa: CASSQEGDRGRLYGYTF
CDR3nt: TGTGCCAGCAGCCAAGAGGGGGACAGGGGGAGGCTGTATGGCTACACCTTC

j_gene: TRBJ1-2
d_gene: .
v_gene: TRBV2
abundance: .
CDR3aa: CASSENVFRGYGGYTF
CDR3nt: TGTGCCAGCAGTGAAAATGTTTTTCGGGGGTACGGTGGCTACACCTTC

j_gene: TRBJ2-1
d_gene: TRBD1
v_gene: TRBV4-3
abundance: .
CDR3aa: CASSQEGTGVNEQFF
CDR3nt: TGCGCCAGCAGCCAAGAAGGGACAGGGGTCAACGAGCAGTTCTTC

j_gene: TRBJ2-3
d_gene: TRBD2
v_gene: TRBV11-3
abundance: .
CDR3aa: CASSLVLAGGGDTQYF
CDR3nt: TGTGCCAGCAGCTTAGTACTAGCGGGAGGTGGAGATACGCAGTATTTT

j_gene: TRBJ2-1
d_gene: .
v_gene: TRBV3-1/TRBV3-2
abundance: .
CDR3aa: CASSQDGALPEQFF
CDR3nt: TGTGCCAGCAGCCAAGATGGGGCACTTCCTGAGCAGTTCTTC

j_gene: TRBJ1-6
d_gene: .
v_gene: TRBV27
abundance: .
CDR3aa: CASSLWPTGYNSPLHF
CDR3nt: TGTGCCAGCAGTTTATGGCCAACGGGTTATAATTCACCCCTCCACTTT

j_gene: TRBJ2-2
d_gene: TRBD2
v_gene: TRBV4-3
abundance: once
CDR3aa: CASSQSNSGRSYNTGELFF
CDR3nt: TGCGCCAGCAGCCAAAGCAATAGCGGGAGATCGTATAACACCGGGGAGCTGTTTTTT

j_gene: TRBJ1-4
d_gene: TRBD1
v_gene: TRBV24-1
abundance: .
CDR3aa: CATSEGQGGFANEKLFF
CDR3nt: TGTGCCACCAGTGAAGGACAGGGAGGGTTTGCTAATGAAAAACTGTTTTTT

j_gene: TRBJ1-2
d_gene: .
v_gene: TRBV7-2
abundance: .
CDR3aa: CASSSDSFLYGYTF
CDR3nt: TGTGCCAGCAGCTCGGACAGTTTCCTCTATGGCTACACCTTC

j_gene: TRBJ2-5
d_gene: .
v_gene: TRBV6-1
abundance: .
CDR3aa: CASSEPAGGGGETQYF
CDR3nt: TGTGCCAGCAGTGAACCCGCAGGGGGCGGGGGAGAGACCCAGTACTTC

j_gene: TRBJ2-5
d_gene: TRBD1
v_gene: TRBV27
abundance: .
CDR3aa: CASSLSGTEETQYF
CDR3nt: TGTGCCAGCAGTTTATCGGGGACAGAAGAGACCCAGTACTTC

j_gene: TRBJ2-1
d_gene: TRBD2
v_gene: TRBV12-5
abundance: .
CDR3aa: CASGLAKTGTSDSNEQFF
CDR3nt: TGTGCTAGTGGTTTGGCAAAAACCGGGACTAGCGACTCCAATGAGCAGTTCTTC

j_gene: TRBJ2-1
d_gene: .
v_gene: TRBV24-1
abundance: .
CDR3aa: CATSRAGPNEQFF
CDR3nt: TGTGCCACCAGTCGCGCGGGTCCCAATGAGCAGTTCTTC

j_gene: TRBJ1-1
d_gene: .
v_gene: TRBV14
abundance: .
CDR3aa: CASSHVSSNTEAFF
CDR3nt: TGTGCCAGCAGCCACGTCAGTTCGAACACTGAAGCTTTCTTT

j_gene: TRBJ2-1
d_gene: .
v_gene: TRBV7-2
abundance: .
CDR3aa: CASTVNQAPYNEQFF
CDR3nt: TGTGCCAGCACCGTCAACCAGGCCCCTTACAATGAGCAGTTCTTC